This T cell receptor beta chain derives from a study of T cell clonality in common variable immunodeficiency. With regard to this clone: What it binds is unknown. Relative to the germline gene, one junction end is altered; a read error may explain this.

Measured with immunoSEQ multiplex PCR; TCRdb has only the in-frame clones, and not every one. The sample includes 40,000 to 65,000 clones, none of them occurring once. Whole-study results and caveats: CVID subjects shared fewer TCRbeta clones than healthy controls did. Reportedly, TCR beta sequences from common variable immunodeficiency showed fewer deletions and N-nucleotide insertions.

The sample comprised peripheral blood mononuclear cells. The clonotype originates from a person aged 18 to 69 in good health.

The sequenced part of the CDR3 DNA is TGTGCTAGCAGCCGGGCGGGTCCTGATGAAAAG. Its translation: CASSRAGPDEK. The full CDR3 sequence reads CASSRAGPDEKLFF. The V gene is TRBV7-7, the J gene TRBJ2-2, with a tentative D call TRBD2 (5 bases). The CDR3 is cut off 3 residues early in the read; its end comes from the germline J gene. CDR1 is SSHAT and CDR2 is FNYEAQ in the germline V gene (reference sequence). There are 14 residues in the CDR3.